This TCR beta chain was recorded in a study of beta chain features in type 1 diabetes. Looking at the study overall: Cells sorted and examined across all samples totaled around 110,000,000. Study findings and constraints: Moderate yet significant TCRB CDR3 shortening was seen in Type 1 diabetes patients in all four CD4+ subsets.

Losses at the gene ends were 2 bases for V and 9 bases for J; bases not matched to a gene: 6. Germline V gives CDR1 SGHDN, CDR2 FVKESK. This CDR3 comprises 13 residues. The authors reverse transcribed all of the isolated RNA, so sequencing captured expressed TCRB transcripts. This table comes from immunoSEQ multiplex PCR, and its TCRdb copy is limited to in-frame clones, with some not included. This table has about 370,000 clones, around a tenth appearing once. This clone came up a few times. Its antigen is undetermined. The sample consisted of central memory CD4+ T cells from blood. The clonotype was recovered from a man aged 25 to 40 with type 1 diabetes. V and J are TRBV14 and TRBJ1-1, with 7 bases matching TRBD1. The CDR3 protein is CASSQSGRGQAFF. The CDR3 bases are TGTGCCAGCAGCCAATCCGGAAGGGGGCAAGCTTTCTTT.